The entry below describes one TCR beta chain. Its specificity is unknown. These data belong to a study of blood T cell dynamics during melanoma immunotherapy. Across the study: Metastatic melanoma patients received first-line pembrolizumab or nivolumab plus ipilimumab. Study conclusions and caveats: Disease-control patients' PBMC repertoires became either more clonal or more diverse at W3.

The time point: pre-treatment baseline. DNA loading was fixed at approximately 0.35 ug for all bulk PBMC samples. Only in-frame clones appear in the TCRdb table, and some are missing; sequencing was by immunoSEQ multiplex PCR. In the table there are 13,000 or so clones, approximately 89% of which are singletons. CDR1 and CDR2 (germline): MGHRA, YSYEKL. With 10 bases removed from V and 1 base from J, the gap between germline ends came to 14 bases. The CDR3 loop spans 14 amino acids. The clonotype was recovered from a human donor with melanoma. Sample: blood, taken from a patient treated with checkpoint blockade. The V and J genes are TRBV4-1 and TRBJ1-5; TRBD1 is a possible D gene (5 bases). As DNA, the CDR3 is TGCGCCACAGCAGCCTACAGGAGCAATCAGCCCCAGCATTTT. It translates to CATAAYRSNQPQHF.